The 29 T cell receptor beta chains below were found in one sample sequenced in a study of OX40 agonist ivuxolimab in advanced cancers. Here immunoSEQ multiplex PCR was the method, and the copy in TCRdb shows in-frame clones only, minus some. Here the sample spans tens of thousands of clones, about 92% being singletons. This sample comprised CD4+ or CD8+ T cells sorted from blood, obtained in a trial of the OX40 agonist ivuxolimab. All receptors come from an adult with an advanced solid tumor such as melanoma, head and neck, liver or kidney cancer.

The chain carries TRBV4-1 and TRBJ1-6, with D possibly TRBD1 on 6 matching bases. Trimming removed 3 bases at V and 7 bases at J, with 16 bases between. The CDR3 extends over 16 amino acids. Germline V lookup: CDR1 MGHRA, CDR2 YSYEKL. The CDR3 sequence: CASSQIQGSVNSPLHF. CDR3 bases: TGCGCCAGCAGCCAGATACAGGGCTCGGTAAATTCACCCCTCCACTTT.

The chain recombines TRBV5-1 with TRBJ1-1; no reliable D call. The CDR3 covers 14 residues. V was clipped by 2 bases and J by 4 bases, with 12 bases between them. Germline V gene data show CDR1 as SGHRS and CDR2 as YFSETQ. CDR3 loop: CASSFGSYRTEAFF. The CDR3 bases are TGCGCCAGCAGCTTTGGGTCCTACCGCACTGAAGCTTTCTTT.

The chain links TRBV30 to TRBJ1-5, with TRBD1 matching over 11 bases. V trimming: 0 bases; J trimming: 4 bases; junction bases outside the gene matches: 5. The CDR3 has 16 residues. Germline CDR1 GTSNPN, CDR2 SVGIG (reference sequence). CDR3 in amino acids: CAWSVRGQGDNQPQHF. The CDR3 bases are TGTGCCTGGAGTGTACGGGGACAGGGGGATAATCAGCCCCAGCATTTT.

The chain combines TRBV29-1 with TRBJ2-5, with D possibly being TRBD2 (7 bases). CDR1 and CDR2 from the germline V gene are SQVTM and ANQGSEA. This CDR3 has 14 amino acids. The V end lost 4 bases, the J end lost 2 bases, and 14 bases lay between the germline ends. The CDR3 spells CSVVWGGIQETQYF. CDR3 bases: TGCAGCGTTGTATGGGGGGGCATTCAAGAGACCCAGTACTTC. The full variable domain, its missing parts supplied by reference TRBV29-1 and TRBJ2-5, is SAVISQKPSRDICQRGTSLTIQCQVDSQVTMMFWYRQQPGQSLTLIATANQGSEATYESGFVIDKFPISRPNLTFSTLTVSNMSPEDSSIYLCSVVWGGIQETQYFGPGTRLLVL.

For the CDR3, the DNA is TGTGCCAGCAACCTGGACGGGGATTATAATTCACCCCTCCACTTT. This codes for CASNLDGDYNSPLHF. The gene calls are TRBV2 and TRBJ1-6; D uncertain. Trimming pared 7 bases from V and 4 bases from J, leaving 14 bases between. Looked up from germline, CDR1 is SNHLY and CDR2 is FYNNEI. The CDR3 consists of 15 residues.

This clone showed up just a few times. The CDR3 DNA sequence: TGTGCCAGCAGCTTAGATTGGGATTCACCCCTCCACTTT. Amino acid sequence: CASSLDWDSPLHF. The rearrangement joins TRBV7-2 to TRBJ1-6; D gene ambiguous. The CDR3 loop spans 13 amino acids. The ends were cut back, 1 base at V and 8 bases at J, with 6 bases in the middle. CDR1 is SGHTA, CDR2 FQGNSA, per germline.

This clone was seen more than once but under ten times. This chain links TRBV5-6 with TRBJ1-3; TRBD1 aligns across 7 bases. V lost 4 bases to trimming and J lost 4 bases; unmatched junction nucleotides: 5. This CDR3 spans 14 amino acids. Germline V lookup: CDR1 SGHDT, CDR2 YYEEEE. Here the CDR3 reads CASSTSGQGNTIYF. As DNA, the CDR3 is TGTGCCAGCAGCACGTCGGGACAGGGAAACACCATATATTTT. Combining the CDR3 with reference TRBV5-6 and TRBJ1-3 gives the whole variable domain DAGVTQSPTHLIKTRGQQVTLRCSPKSGHDTVSWYQQALGQGPQFIFQYYEEEERQRGNFPDRFSGHQFPNYSSELNVNALLLGDSALYLCASSTSGQGNTIYFGEGSWLTVV.

The chain couples TRBV11-2 to TRBJ2-5, with D possibly TRBD2 on 6 matching bases. The CDR3 is 13 residues long. The germline CDR1 and CDR2 sequences are SGHAT and FQNNGV. The germline V and J ends were trimmed by 4 bases and 3 bases, with 9 bases remaining between them. CDR3 nucleotide sequence: TGTGCCAGCAGCTACAGACTAGAAGAGACCCAGTACTTC. Residues: CASSYRLEETQYF. Full variable domain (missing parts from reference TRBV11-2 and TRBJ2-5): EAGVAQSPRYKIIEKRQSVAFWCNPISGHATLYWYQQILGQGPKLLIQFQNNGVVDDSQLPKDRFSAERLKGVDSTLKIQPAKLEDSAVYLCASSYRLEETQYFGPGTRLLVL.

The chain couples TRBV10-1 to TRBJ2-7, with 7 bases matching TRBD1. The V and J ends lost 0 bases and 6 bases, in that order; junction bases with no gene match: 5. The CDR3 length is 14 residues. CDR1 is WNHNN, CDR2 SYGVQD, per germline (reference sequence). CDR3 sequence (DNA): TGCGCCAGCAGTGAGTCACAGGGGATCGGCGAGCAGTACTTC. Protein: CASSESQGIGEQYF.

The rearrangement links TRBV5-6 to TRBJ1-1; tentatively, D is TRBD1 (6 bases). The CDR3 runs 14 residues. The germline CDR1 and CDR2 sequences are SGHDT and YYEEEE. Trimming took 3 bases from V and 7 from J, leaving 16 bases between them. CDR3 coding DNA: TGTGCCAGCAGCTCACAGGGTATGGGCGATGAAGCTTTCTTT. This encodes CASSSQGMGDEAFF.

The CDR3 loop reads CASGPGGVYNEQFF. DNA of the CDR3: TGTGCTAGTGGTCCGGGGGGAGTCTACAATGAGCAGTTCTTC. The genes are TRBV12-5 and TRBJ2-1, with 7 bases fitting TRBD2. The CDR3 consists of 14 residues. Losses at the gene ends were 5 bases for V and 3 bases for J; bases not matched to a gene: 4. CDR1 is LGHNT, CDR2 FRNRAP, per germline.

The V gene is TRBV5-6, the J gene TRBJ2-5; D is undetermined. This CDR3 comprises 13 residues. V lost 3 bases, J lost 5 bases, and 11 bases lay in between. Germline V gives CDR1 SGHDT, CDR2 YYEEEE. The CDR3 protein is CASSSSRRETQYF. For the CDR3, the DNA is TGTGCCAGCAGCTCGTCTCGACGCGAGACCCAGTACTTC.

This chain uses TRBV7-9 with TRBJ1-2, with a tentative D call TRBD1 (6 bases). This CDR3 region has 13 residues. V shed 5 bases and J shed 2 bases, with 9 bases lying between them. Germline V lookup: CDR1 SEHNR, CDR2 FQNEAQ (reference sequence). The CDR3 sequence: CASSLGQNYGYTF. CDR3 bases: TGTGCCAGCAGCCTAGGACAGAACTATGGCTACACCTTC.

CDR3 protein: CASSAGTGSTEAFF. The DNA for the CDR3 is TGTGCCAGCTCAGCCGGGACAGGGTCCACTGAAGCTTTCTTT. The V call is TRBV18, the J call TRBJ1-1, with TRBD1 matching over 9 bases. V shed 5 bases and J 4 bases; nucleotides not matched to a gene: 5. CDR3 length equals 14 residues. Germline-derived CDR1 and CDR2 are KGHSH and LQKENI. The full variable domain, in which reference TRBV18 and TRBJ1-1 provide the parts outside the CDR3, is NAGVMQNPRHLVRRRGQEARLRCSPMKGHSHVYWYRQLPEEGLKFMVYLQKENIIDESGMPKERFSAEFPKEGPSILRIQQVVRGDSAAYFCASSAGTGSTEAFFGQGTRLTVV.

This chain uses TRBV5-6 with TRBJ1-2, with D possibly being TRBD1 (5 bases). The ends were cut back, 4 bases at V and 12 bases at J, with 19 bases in the middle. This CDR3 is built from 13 residues. Germline V gives CDR1 SGHDT, CDR2 YYEEEE. DNA for the CDR3: TGTGCCAGCAGCCCCCGGGACGTGTCTACGAACACCTTC. This encodes CASSPRDVSTNTF.

The J gene is TRBJ2-2, the V gene TRBV4-2, with D unclear. Germline CDR1 and CDR2: LGHNA and YNFKEQ. Between the trimmed V and J ends, which lost 0 bases and 5 bases, there was a span of 4 bases. The CDR3 length is 13 residues. CDR3 loop: CASSQDRTGELFF. The CDR3 nucleotides read TGTGCCAGCAGCCAAGATAGAACCGGGGAGCTGTTTTTT.

The chain carries TRBV19 and TRBJ1-3; D is unresolved. The germline CDR1 and CDR2 sequences are LNHDA and SQIVND (reference sequence). V was shortened by 5 bases and J by 0 bases, with 20 bases between the two germline ends. The CDR3 runs 18 residues. This CDR3 reads CASSRRADQSNSGNTIYF. The CDR3 coding sequence is TGTGCCAGTAGTCGTCGCGCGGATCAGTCAAACTCTGGAAACACCATATATTTT.

CDR3 sequence reads: CASSPGTFEKLFF. The CDR3 DNA reads TGTGCCAGCAGTCCGGGGACCTTCGAAAAACTGTTTTTT. This chain joins TRBV6-1 and TRBJ1-4; TRBD1 might be the D (5 bases). The V gene's germline CDR1 is MNHNS and CDR2 SASEGT. V lost 5 bases to trimming and J lost 8 bases, with 12 bases between them. The CDR3 is made up of 13 amino acids.

This rearrangement joins TRBV25-1 to TRBJ1-1; D remains unclear. V was trimmed by 3 bases and J by 2 bases, leaving 13 bases between them. CDR3 size: 15 residues. Germline CDR1 reads MGHDK; CDR2 reads SYGVNS. The CDR3 coding sequence is TGTGCCAGCAGTGAGCCGGGAGCAACTAACACTGAAGCTTTCTTT. Its protein product is CASSEPGATNTEAFF. Using reference TRBV25-1 and TRBJ1-1 for the parts outside the CDR3, the full variable domain is EADIYQTPRYLVIGTGKKITLECSQTMGHDKMYWYQQDPGMELHLIHYSYGVNSTEKGDLSSESTVSRIRTEHFPLTLESARPSHTSQYLCASSEPGATNTEAFFGQGTRLTVV.

This clone was recorded a few times. This sequence joins TRBV2 and TRBJ1-6; D ambiguous. V was shortened by 3 bases and J by 8 bases, with 8 bases between the two germline ends. The CDR3 loop spans 13 amino acids. The germline gives CDR1 SNHLY, CDR2 FYNNEI. CDR3 sequence: CASSDGPDSPLHF. In DNA, the CDR3 is TGTGCCAGCAGTGATGGGCCCGATTCACCCCTCCACTTT. The full variable domain, completed using reference TRBV2 and TRBJ1-6, is EPEVTQTPSHQVTQMGQEVILRCVPISNHLYFYWYRQILGQKVEFLVSFYNNEISEKSEIFDDQFSVERPDGSNFTLKIRSTKLEDSAMYFCASSDGPDSPLHFGNGTRLTVT.

The chain combines TRBV5-1 with TRBJ2-2; D gene uncertain. Germline lookup yields CDR1 SGHRS and CDR2 YFSETQ. Trimming stripped 6 bases from V and 4 bases from J, with 16 bases between. The CDR3 totals 15 residues. CDR3 protein: CASKADPMGTGELFF. The CDR3 coding sequence is TGCGCCAGCAAGGCAGATCCGATGGGCACCGGGGAGCTGTTTTTT.

The J gene is TRBJ2-7, the V gene TRBV4-1; 9 nucleotides line up with TRBD2. Germline CDR1 and CDR2: MGHRA and YSYEKL. Losses at the gene ends were 0 bases for V and 7 bases for J; bases not matched to a gene: 10. The CDR3 has 16 residues. The CDR3 region has the DNA TGCGCCAGCAGCCAAGATAGCGGGGGCGCGGATGGGGAGCAGTACTTC. Amino acid sequence: CASSQDSGGADGEQYF.

In this sample, this clone turned up once. The J gene is TRBJ2-5, the V gene TRBV2, with TRBD2 identical over 11 bases. Looked up from germline, CDR1 is SNHLY and CDR2 is FYNNEI. J was trimmed by 2 bases and V by 6 bases; bases with no gene match: 5. The length of the CDR3 is 15 residues. DNA of the CDR3: TGTGCCAGCAGGACCCTAGCGGGGGGACAAGAGACCCAGTACTTC. It translates to CASRTLAGGQETQYF. Full variable domain (missing parts from reference TRBV2 and TRBJ2-5): EPEVTQTPSHQVTQMGQEVILRCVPISNHLYFYWYRQILGQKVEFLVSFYNNEISEKSEIFDDQFSVERPDGSNFTLKIRSTKLEDSAMYFCASRTLAGGQETQYFGPGTRLLVL.

The table lists this clone with a count of one. The J gene is TRBJ1-2, the V gene TRBV4-1, with D unresolved. The germline gives CDR1 MGHRA, CDR2 YSYEKL. Trimming stripped 1 base from V and 3 bases from J, with 9 bases between. This CDR3 is 14 amino acids long. The CDR3 spells CASSQGVAHYGYTF. DNA for the CDR3: TGCGCCAGCAGCCAAGGCGTCGCACACTATGGCTACACCTTC.

This clone was recorded a few times. The chain recombines TRBV5-5 with TRBJ1-2; 9 nucleotides line up with TRBD1. CDR3 length equals 14 residues. Germline V lookup: CDR1 SGHKS, CDR2 YYEKEE (reference sequence). V trimming: 4 bases; J trimming: 2 bases; junction bases outside the gene matches: 3. The CDR3, as DNA: TGTGCCAGCAGCCGACAGGGGGGGAACTATGGCTACACCTTC. This gives the protein CASSRQGGNYGYTF. The complete variable domain, with remaining parts taken from reference TRBV5-5 and TRBJ1-2, reads DAGVTQSPTHLIKTRGQQVTLRCSPISGHKSVSWYQQVLGQGPQFIFQYYEKEERGRGNFPDRFSARQFPNYSSELNVNALLLGDSALYLCASSRQGGNYGYTFGSGTRLTVV.

Comment on this clone: In the same sample, other DNA sequences code for this CDR3. The V call is TRBV5-1, the J call TRBJ2-5; D gene ambiguous. The CDR3 is 14 residues long. CDR1 and CDR2 (germline): SGHRS, YFSETQ. V was trimmed by 4 bases and J by 2 bases, leaving 12 bases between them. The chain's CDR3 is CASSAESKQETQYF. Here the CDR3 DNA reads TGCGCCAGCAGCGCAGAATCGAAACAAGAGACCCAGTACTTC.

The chain employs TRBV11-2 and TRBJ1-1, with a tentative D call TRBD1 (5 bases). V dropped 0 bases and J dropped 4 bases, with 9 bases sitting between them. The CDR3 extends over 14 amino acids. The germline V gene has CDR1 SGHAT and CDR2 FQNNGV. CDR3 sequence reads: CASSLEGGGTEAFF. DNA of the CDR3: TGTGCCAGCAGCTTAGAGGGGGGGGGCACTGAAGCTTTCTTT.

This sequence joins TRBV5-1 and TRBJ1-2; TRBD1 agrees at 9 bases. The germline V gene has CDR1 SGHRS and CDR2 YFSETQ. Trimming cost V 0 bases and J 4 bases; bases outside gene matches: 4. The CDR3 sequence is 15 residues long. CDR3 protein: CASSLVATGGYGYTF. In nucleotides, the CDR3 is TGCGCCAGCAGCTTGGTAGCGACAGGGGGCTATGGCTACACCTTC.

The rearrangement joins TRBV5-4 to TRBJ1-4; D perhaps matches TRBD1 (6 bases). CDR1 is SGHNT and CDR2 is YYREEE in the germline V gene (reference sequence). The CDR3 sequence is 16 residues long. Deletions cut 1 base from V and 0 bases from J, with 10 bases between. CDR3 protein: CASSLYTGTTNEKLFF. DNA of the CDR3: TGTGCCAGCAGCTTGTATACAGGGACAACTAATGAAAAACTGTTTTTT.